This T cell receptor beta chain is from a study of T cell responses to AZD1222 COVID-19 vaccine. The germline V gene encodes CDR1 MNHEY and CDR2 SMNVEV (reference sequence). This CDR3 contains 16 residues. Trimming left V 0 bases short and J 5 bases short, with 14 bases between. Here immunoSEQ multiplex PCR was the method, and the copy in TCRdb shows in-frame clones only, minus some. The data hold roughly 120,000 clones, with over 75% observed a single time. The clonotype was recovered from an adult in good health. Sequenced here: peripheral blood, sampled on day 0 of AZD1222 vaccination. This chain connects TRBV27 to TRBJ2-1; D ambiguous. The CDR3 sequence is CASSLSSGTPNNEQFF. The CDR3 nucleotides are TGTGCCAGCAGTTTATCTTCGGGTACCCCAAACAATGAGCAGTTCTTC.